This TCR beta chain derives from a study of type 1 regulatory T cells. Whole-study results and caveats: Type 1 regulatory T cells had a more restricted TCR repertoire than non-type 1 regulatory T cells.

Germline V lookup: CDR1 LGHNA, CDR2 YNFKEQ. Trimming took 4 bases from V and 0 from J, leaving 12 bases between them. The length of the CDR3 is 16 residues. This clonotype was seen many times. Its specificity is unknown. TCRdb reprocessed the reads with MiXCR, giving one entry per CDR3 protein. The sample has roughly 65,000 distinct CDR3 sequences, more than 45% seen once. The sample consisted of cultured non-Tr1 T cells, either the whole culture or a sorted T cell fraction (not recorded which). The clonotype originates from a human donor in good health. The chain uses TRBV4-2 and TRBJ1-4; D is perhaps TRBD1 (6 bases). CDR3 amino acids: CASSPRGAATNEKLFF. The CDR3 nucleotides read TGTGCCAGCAGCCCACGGGGGGCAGCAACTAATGAAAAACTGTTTTTT.